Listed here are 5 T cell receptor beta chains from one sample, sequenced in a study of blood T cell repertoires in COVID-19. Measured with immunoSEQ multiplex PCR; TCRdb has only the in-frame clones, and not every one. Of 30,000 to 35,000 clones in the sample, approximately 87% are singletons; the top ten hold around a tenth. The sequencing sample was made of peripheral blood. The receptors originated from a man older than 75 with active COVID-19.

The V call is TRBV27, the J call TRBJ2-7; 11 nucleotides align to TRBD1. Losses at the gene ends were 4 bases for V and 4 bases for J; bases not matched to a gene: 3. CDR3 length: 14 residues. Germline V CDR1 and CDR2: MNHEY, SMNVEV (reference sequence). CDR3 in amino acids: CASSWGQGEYEQYF. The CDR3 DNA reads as TGTGCCAGCAGTTGGGGACAGGGGGAATACGAGCAGTACTTC.

The CDR3 reads CASSTGLAGLTDTQYF. CDR3 DNA: TGTGCCAGCAGCACCGGACTAGCGGGACTAACAGATACGCAGTATTTT. The J gene is TRBJ2-3, the V gene TRBV7-9; 12 nucleotides agree with TRBD2. After removal of 5 bases from V and 3 bases from J, the junction contained 6 bases not matched to a gene. CDR1 and CDR2 from the germline V gene are SEHNR and FQNEAQ (reference sequence). The CDR3 contains 16 residues.

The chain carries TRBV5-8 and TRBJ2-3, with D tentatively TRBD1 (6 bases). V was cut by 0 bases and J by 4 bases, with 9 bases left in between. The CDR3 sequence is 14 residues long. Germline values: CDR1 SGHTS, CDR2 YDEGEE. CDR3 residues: CASSLDQGSDTQYF. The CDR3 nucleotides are TGTGCCAGCAGCTTGGATCAGGGGTCAGATACGCAGTATTTT.

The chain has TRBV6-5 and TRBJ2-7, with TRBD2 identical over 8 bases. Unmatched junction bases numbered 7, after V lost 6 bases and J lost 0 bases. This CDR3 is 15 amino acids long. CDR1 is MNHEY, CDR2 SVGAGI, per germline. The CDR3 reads CASRKAGESSYEQYF. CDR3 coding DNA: TGTGCCAGCAGGAAAGCGGGGGAAAGCTCCTACGAGCAGTACTTC.

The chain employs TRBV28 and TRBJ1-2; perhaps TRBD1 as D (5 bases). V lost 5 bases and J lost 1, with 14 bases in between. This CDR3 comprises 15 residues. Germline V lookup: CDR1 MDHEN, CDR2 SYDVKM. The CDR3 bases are TGTGCCAGCAGTCAAGGCCAGGGTCTTAACTATGGCTACACCTTC. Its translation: CASSQGQGLNYGYTF.